Listed below are T cell receptor beta chains from one sample, sequenced in a study of blood T cell repertoires in COVID-19. The assay was immunoSEQ multiplex PCR, and TCRdb's table has in-frame clones only and misses some. The table has about 41,000 clones, around nine tenths seen once. The sequenced sample was peripheral blood. The source of these receptors is a man aged 35 to 55 with COVID-19, enrolled during active disease. The conserved cysteine and the conserved F or W are not part of the CDR3 here. The order of the fields is V gene, J gene, CDR3 protein.

>TRBV18|TRBJ1-1
ASSQQQNTEAF
>TRBV7-9|TRBJ1-6
ASRPAGGLNSPLH
>TRBV25-1|TRBJ2-7
ASSESGGGSYEQY
>TRBV9|TRBJ2-2
ASSVSGGTANTGELF
>TRBV19|TRBJ1-5
ASSIHREGLTQH
>TRBV28|TRBJ1-5
ASSPDREDQPQH
>TRBV7-9|TRBJ1-1
ASSLGQPNTEAF
>TRBV10-1|TRBJ2-2
ASSPGITNTGELF
>TRBV3-1/TRBV3-2|TRBJ1-3
ASSPGGVVSGNTIY
>TRBV27|TRBJ1-2
ASSPGLGGYT
>TRBV3-1/TRBV3-2|TRBJ1-4
ASSQVPGEKLF
>TRBV5-6|TRBJ1-5
ASSRSGQPQH
>TRBV11-2|TRBJ2-7
ASSLSAGSYEQY
>TRBV7-3|TRBJ2-1
ASSVTSLANEQF
>TRBV30|TRBJ1-2
AWIKQGVLYGYT
>TRBV18|TRBJ2-7
ASSPPQSYEQY
>TRBV6-5|TRBJ1-5
ASKRSRDSNQPQH
>TRBV19|TRBJ2-2
ASSIEPVGLAGGHTGELF
>TRBV18|TRBJ2-5
ASSPTGKETQY
>TRBV19|TRBJ1-6
ASSPGQGGNSPLH
>TRBV14|TRBJ2-5
ASSQEGTHRLQETQY
>TRBV11-2|TRBJ2-2
ASSRDSLTGELF
>TRBV9|TRBJ2-1
ASSVGGRTSQF
>TRBV6-5|TRBJ1-1
ASSPGQMNTEAF
>TRBV6-6|TRBJ1-2
ASRPPWGDADGYT
>TRBV18|TRBJ1-2
ASSPTPGLTFEVYGYT
>TRBV5-1|TRBJ1-1
ASSKETANTEAF
>TRBV6-5|TRBJ1-2
ASSYSAGVGYT
>TRBV7-9|TRBJ2-1
ASSPPSGEEQF
>TRBV7-9|TRBJ2-1
ASSFGQHYPPNNEQF
>TRBV2|TRBJ2-7
ASSVEPGAYEQY
>TRBV19|TRBJ2-4
ASSTLKTGGLAKNIQY
>TRBV10-2|TRBJ1-3
ASSDNYSGNTIY
>TRBV5-4|TRBJ2-1
ASSLDGLAAQLANNEQF
>TRBV12-1|TRBJ1-6
ASSFARLDREGFH
>TRBV7-9|TRBJ1-1
ASSFPGQNTEAF
>TRBV4-1|TRBJ1-2
ASSQLGQGGYGYT
>TRBV9|TRBJ2-5
ASSAGGLAGGPGETQY
>TRBV19|TRBJ1-3
ASRSVGSHSGNTIY
>TRBV11-3|TRBJ1-2
ASSRDRWGSGSYGYT
>TRBV5-6|TRBJ2-1
ASIGTSGAYNEQF
>TRBV15|TRBJ2-1
ATSMPDPYNEQF
>TRBV5-4|TRBJ2-2
ASSLTPSNSGELF
>TRBV3-1/TRBV3-2|TRBJ1-4
ASSLQGVNEKLF
>TRBV5-1|TRBJ2-7
ASRGGFATSSYEQY
>TRBV2|TRBJ2-5
ATNRGRETQY
>TRBV9|TRBJ2-3
ASSLRGRFGTDTQY
>TRBV3-1/TRBV3-2|TRBJ2-1
ASSQDRTSGIYNEQF
>TRBV10-3|TRBJ1-2
AISESSANYGYT
>TRBV2|TRBJ1-4
ASSEVPTVGTNEKLF
>TRBV10-3|TRBJ1-1
AISASGGRNTEAF
>TRBV5-6|TRBJ2-5
ASSPGEPTLGAQY